This T cell receptor (beta chain) was found in a study of shared clonotypes between healthy human individuals. Study results and caveats: Some clonotypes were shared by all four sorted-subset donors, while others were not shared. The non-shared ones had lower generation probabilities than the shared ones.

CDR1 is MNHNY and CDR2 is SVGAGI in the germline V gene (reference sequence). V was clipped by 2 bases and J by 3 bases, with 8 bases between them. This CDR3 has 14 residues. Around 30,000 T cell genomes, or around 200 ng DNA, went into the sorted-subset replicate PCRs. The protocol was immunoSEQ multiplex PCR, while the TCRdb copy is restricted to in-frame clones and leaves out a portion. The data hold approximately 530,000 clones, with 90% to 96% observed a single time. As to this clone: Its target is not known.

The sequencing sample was made of naive CD4+ T cells sorted from blood. Documented subset: CD45RA+ positively selected. This receptor was obtained from a woman younger than 45 in good health. V gene TRBV6-6 combines with J gene TRBJ1-5; weak D call: TRBD1 (5 bases). CDR3 coding DNA: TGTGCCAGCAGTTACAAGACAGCCAATCAGCCCCAGCATTTT. Translation gives CASSYKTANQPQHF.